This T cell receptor (beta chain) was identified in a study of cytomegalovirus exposure and HLA in healthy donors. Regarding the study as a whole: Researchers left out some V segments, among them TRBV6-2 and TRBV6-3, as indistinguishable. The study had only CMV serostatus as immune exposure information.

In germline, CDR1 is MNHNY, CDR2 SVGAGI (reference sequence). The CDR3 has 15 residues. V lost 5 bases, J lost 3 bases, and 14 bases lay in between. A note on this clone: What it binds is unknown.

The primer mix had 60 Vbeta and 13 Jbeta primers. In the original workflow: A later analysis tallied 80 million or so unique TCR beta chains, some 12 million of them shared. Clones were sequenced by immunoSEQ multiplex PCR, and TCRdb holds only the in-frame ones, with some missing. V and J calls and clone size come straight from that table; D and trimming were deduced from the DNA. The sample carries around 150,000 clones, over 75% recorded once. The sequence was obtained from a man aged 45-65 years in good health and CMV-seropositive. The chain employs TRBV6-6 and TRBJ1-3, with D hard to call. The sequenced sample consisted of PBMCs. CDR3 protein: CASSPRVPLGNTIYF. The CDR3 region has the DNA TGTGCCAGCAGTCCTCGGGTCCCTCTTGGAAACACCATATATTTT.